The clone carrying this TCR beta chain was observed a handful of times. The antigen is unknown. J gave up 4 bases and V 6 bases, and 6 bases lay outside the gene matches. Germline CDR1 DFQATT, CDR2 SNEGSKA (reference sequence). The CDR3 runs 13 residues. Then a second PCR, running about 6 to 12 cycles, was carried out with a sample-barcoded 5' primer and a J-beta primer mix. TCRdb re-called the 5' RACE reads through MiXCR, storing one row per CDR3 protein. The sample consists of about 680,000 distinct CDR3 sequences, 49% of them appearing once. Each sample yielded at least 6.5 million isolated PBMCs. This entry belongs to a study of blood T cells in healthy people across ages. Study results and caveats: Percentage of naive T cells showed a strong correlation with TCR beta diversity. Investigators viewed diversity estimates from one million T cells as underestimates, the study reported.

Material: blood. This TCR was recovered from a woman aged 60 to 75 in good health. The chain combines TRBV20-1 with TRBJ2-7, with TRBD2 matching over 10 bases. CDR3 in amino acids: CSAEREGLYEQYF. The DNA for the CDR3 is TGCAGTGCCGAGCGGGAGGGCCTTTACGAGCAGTACTTC.